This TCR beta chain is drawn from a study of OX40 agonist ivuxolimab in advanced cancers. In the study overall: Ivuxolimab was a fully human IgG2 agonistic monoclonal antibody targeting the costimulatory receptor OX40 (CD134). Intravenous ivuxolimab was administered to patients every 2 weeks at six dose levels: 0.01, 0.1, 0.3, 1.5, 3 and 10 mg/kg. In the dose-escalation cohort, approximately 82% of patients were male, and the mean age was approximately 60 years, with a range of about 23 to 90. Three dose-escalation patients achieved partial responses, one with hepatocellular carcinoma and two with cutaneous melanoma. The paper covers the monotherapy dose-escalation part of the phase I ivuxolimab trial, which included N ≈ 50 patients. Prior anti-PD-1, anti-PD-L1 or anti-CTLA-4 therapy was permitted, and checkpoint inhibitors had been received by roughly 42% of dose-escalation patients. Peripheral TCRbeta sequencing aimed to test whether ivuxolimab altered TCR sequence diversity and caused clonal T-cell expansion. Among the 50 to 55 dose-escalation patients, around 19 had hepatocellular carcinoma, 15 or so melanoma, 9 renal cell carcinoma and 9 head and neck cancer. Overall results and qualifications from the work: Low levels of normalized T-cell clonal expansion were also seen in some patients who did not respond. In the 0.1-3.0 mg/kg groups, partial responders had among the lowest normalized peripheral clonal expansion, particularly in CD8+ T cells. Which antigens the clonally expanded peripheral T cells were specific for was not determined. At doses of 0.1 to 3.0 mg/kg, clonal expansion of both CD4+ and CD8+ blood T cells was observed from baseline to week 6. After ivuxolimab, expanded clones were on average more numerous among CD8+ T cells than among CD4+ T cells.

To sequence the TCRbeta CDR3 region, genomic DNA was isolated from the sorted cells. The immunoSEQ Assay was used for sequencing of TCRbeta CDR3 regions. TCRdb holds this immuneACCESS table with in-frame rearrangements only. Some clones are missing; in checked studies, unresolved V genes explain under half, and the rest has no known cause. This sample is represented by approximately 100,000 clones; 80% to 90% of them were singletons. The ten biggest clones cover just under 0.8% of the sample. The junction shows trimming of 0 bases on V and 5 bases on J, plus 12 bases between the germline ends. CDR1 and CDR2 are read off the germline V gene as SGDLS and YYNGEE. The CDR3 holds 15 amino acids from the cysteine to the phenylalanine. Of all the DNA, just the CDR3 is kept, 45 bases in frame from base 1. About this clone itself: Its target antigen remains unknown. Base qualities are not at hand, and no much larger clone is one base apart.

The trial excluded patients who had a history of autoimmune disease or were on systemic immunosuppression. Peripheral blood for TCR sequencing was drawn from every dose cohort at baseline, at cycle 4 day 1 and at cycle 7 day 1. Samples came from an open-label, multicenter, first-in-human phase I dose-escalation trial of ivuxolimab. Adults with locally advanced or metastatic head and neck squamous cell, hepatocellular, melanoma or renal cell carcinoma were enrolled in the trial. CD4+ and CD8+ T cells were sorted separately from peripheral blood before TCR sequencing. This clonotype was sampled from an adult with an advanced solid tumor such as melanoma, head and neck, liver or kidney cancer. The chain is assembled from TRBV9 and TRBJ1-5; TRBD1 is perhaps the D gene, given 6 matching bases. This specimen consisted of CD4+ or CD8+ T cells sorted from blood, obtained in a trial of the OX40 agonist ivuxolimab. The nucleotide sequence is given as TGTGCCAGCAGCGTAGCTGGGTCAGGGGATCAGCCCCAGCATTTT. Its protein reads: CASSVAGSGDQPQHF.